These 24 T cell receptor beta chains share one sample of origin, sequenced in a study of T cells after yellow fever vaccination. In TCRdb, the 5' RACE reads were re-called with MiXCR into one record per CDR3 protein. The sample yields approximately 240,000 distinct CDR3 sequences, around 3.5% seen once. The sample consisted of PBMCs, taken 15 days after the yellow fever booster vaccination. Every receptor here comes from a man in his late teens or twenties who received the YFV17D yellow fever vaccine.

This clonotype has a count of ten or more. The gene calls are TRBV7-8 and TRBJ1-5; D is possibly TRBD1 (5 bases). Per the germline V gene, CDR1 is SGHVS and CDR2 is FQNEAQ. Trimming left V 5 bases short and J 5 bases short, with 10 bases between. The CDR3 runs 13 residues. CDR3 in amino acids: CASSDRNYQPQHF. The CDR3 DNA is TGTGCCAGCAGCGACAGAAACTATCAGCCCCAGCATTTT.

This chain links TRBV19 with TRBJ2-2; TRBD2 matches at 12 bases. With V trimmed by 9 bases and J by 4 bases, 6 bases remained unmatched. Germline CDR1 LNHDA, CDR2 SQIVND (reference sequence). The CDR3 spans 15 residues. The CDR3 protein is CASATSGGITGELFF. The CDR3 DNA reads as TGTGCCAGCGCCACTAGCGGGGGGATCACCGGGGAGCTGTTTTTT.

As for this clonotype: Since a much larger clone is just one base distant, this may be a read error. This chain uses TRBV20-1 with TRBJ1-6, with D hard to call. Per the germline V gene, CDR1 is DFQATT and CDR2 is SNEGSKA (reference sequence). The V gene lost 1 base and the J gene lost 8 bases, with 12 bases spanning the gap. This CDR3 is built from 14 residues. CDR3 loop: CSARVRQFDSPLHF. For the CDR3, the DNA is TGCAGTGCTAGAGTTCGTCAGTTTGATTCACCCCTCCACTTT.

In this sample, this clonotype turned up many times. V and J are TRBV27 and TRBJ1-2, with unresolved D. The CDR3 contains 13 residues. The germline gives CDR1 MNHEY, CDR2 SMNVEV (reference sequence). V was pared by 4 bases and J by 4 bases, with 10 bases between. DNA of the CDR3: TGTGCCAGCAGTTCAGGAGCAGTCTATGGCTACACCTTC. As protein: CASSSGAVYGYTF.

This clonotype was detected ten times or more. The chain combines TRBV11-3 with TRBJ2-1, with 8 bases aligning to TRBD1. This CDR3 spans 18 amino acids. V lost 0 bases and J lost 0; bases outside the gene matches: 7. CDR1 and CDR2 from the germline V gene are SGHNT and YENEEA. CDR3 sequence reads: CASSLEQGGSSSYNEQFF. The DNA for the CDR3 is TGTGCCAGCAGCTTAGAACAGGGGGGCTCGAGCTCCTACAATGAGCAGTTCTTC.

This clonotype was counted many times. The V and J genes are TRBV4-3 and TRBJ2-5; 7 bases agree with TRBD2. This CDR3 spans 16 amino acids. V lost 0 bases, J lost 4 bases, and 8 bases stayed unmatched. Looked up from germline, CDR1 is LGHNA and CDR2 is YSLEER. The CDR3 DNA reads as TGCGCCAGCAGCCAAGAGGATGGCAGGGAGGGAGAGACCCAGTACTTC. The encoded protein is CASSQEDGREGETQYF.

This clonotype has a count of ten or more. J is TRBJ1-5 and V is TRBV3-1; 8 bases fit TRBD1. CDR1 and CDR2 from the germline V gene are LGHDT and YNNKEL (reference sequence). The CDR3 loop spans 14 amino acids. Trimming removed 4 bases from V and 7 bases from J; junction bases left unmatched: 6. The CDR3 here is CASSLGQGQQPQHF. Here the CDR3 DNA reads TGTGCCAGCAGCCTTGGACAGGGTCAACAGCCCCAGCATTTT.

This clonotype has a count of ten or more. CDR3 in DNA: TGCGCCAGCAGCAGTACGGGGGTGAACACTGAAGCTTTCTTT. As protein: CASSSTGVNTEAFF. This chain connects TRBV5-1 to TRBJ1-1; perhaps TRBD1 as D (5 bases). The germline CDR1 and CDR2 sequences are SGHRS and YFSETQ. The CDR3 runs to 14 residues. V shed 4 bases and J shed 0 bases, with 10 bases lying between them.

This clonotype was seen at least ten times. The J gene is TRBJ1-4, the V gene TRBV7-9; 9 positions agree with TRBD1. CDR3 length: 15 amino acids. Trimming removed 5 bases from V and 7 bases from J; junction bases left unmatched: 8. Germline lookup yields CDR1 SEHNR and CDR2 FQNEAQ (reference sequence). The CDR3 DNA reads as TGTGCCAGCAGCCCAAGGGACAGGGAGGGTGAAAAACTGTTTTTT. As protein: CASSPRDREGEKLFF.

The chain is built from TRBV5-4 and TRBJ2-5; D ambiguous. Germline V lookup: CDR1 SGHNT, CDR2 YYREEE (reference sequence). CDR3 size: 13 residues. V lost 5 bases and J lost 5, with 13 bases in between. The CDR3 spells CASRPDPMETQYF. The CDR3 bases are TGTGCCAGCAGACCCGACCCAATGGAGACCCAGTACTTC.

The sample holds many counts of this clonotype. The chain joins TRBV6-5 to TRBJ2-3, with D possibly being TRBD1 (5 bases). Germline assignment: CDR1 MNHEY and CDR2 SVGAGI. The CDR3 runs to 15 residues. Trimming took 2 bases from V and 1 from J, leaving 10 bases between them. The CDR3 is CASSYRGQGTDTQYF. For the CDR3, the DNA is TGTGCCAGCAGTTACAGGGGCCAGGGCACAGATACGCAGTATTTT.

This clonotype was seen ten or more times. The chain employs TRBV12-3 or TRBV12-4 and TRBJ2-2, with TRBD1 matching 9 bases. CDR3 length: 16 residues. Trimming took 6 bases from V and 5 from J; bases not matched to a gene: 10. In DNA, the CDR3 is TGTGCCAGCAGCAGACAATTAGGACAGGGGACCGGGGAGCTGTTTTTT. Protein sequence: CASSRQLGQGTGELFF.

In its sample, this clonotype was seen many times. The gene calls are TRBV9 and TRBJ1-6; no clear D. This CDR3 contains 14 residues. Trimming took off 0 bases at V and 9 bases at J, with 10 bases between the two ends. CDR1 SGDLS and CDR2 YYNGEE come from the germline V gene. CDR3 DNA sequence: TGTGCCAGCAGCGTAGCCGGGCTCGGTTCACCCCTCCACTTT. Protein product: CASSVAGLGSPLHF.

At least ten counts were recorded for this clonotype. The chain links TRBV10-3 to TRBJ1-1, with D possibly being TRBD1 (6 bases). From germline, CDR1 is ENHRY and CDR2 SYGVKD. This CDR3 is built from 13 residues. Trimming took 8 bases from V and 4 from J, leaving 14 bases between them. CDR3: CAIGGRGSTEAFF. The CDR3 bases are TGTGCCATCGGGGGGCGGGGGAGCACTGAAGCTTTCTTT.

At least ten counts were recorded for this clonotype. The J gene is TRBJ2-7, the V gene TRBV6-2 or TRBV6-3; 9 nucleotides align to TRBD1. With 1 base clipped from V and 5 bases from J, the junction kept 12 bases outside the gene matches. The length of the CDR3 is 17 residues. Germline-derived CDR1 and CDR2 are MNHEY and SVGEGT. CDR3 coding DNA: TGTGCCAGCAGTTACTACCCAGAAACAGGGGGCTACCACGAGCAGTACTTC. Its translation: CASSYYPETGGYHEQYF.

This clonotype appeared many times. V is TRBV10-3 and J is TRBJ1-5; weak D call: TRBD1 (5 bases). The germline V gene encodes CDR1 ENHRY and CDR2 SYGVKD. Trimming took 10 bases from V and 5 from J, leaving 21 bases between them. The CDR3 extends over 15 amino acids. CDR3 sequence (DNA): TGTGCCACCTCCGGAGGGGCCACCCGCGATCAGCCCCAGCATTTT. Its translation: CATSGGATRDQPQHF.

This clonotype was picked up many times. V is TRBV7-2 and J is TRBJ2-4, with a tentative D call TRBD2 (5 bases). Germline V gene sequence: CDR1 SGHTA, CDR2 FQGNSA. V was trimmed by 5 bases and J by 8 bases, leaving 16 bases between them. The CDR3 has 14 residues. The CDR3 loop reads CASSPFSGSDIQYF. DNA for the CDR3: TGTGCCAGCAGCCCCTTTTCGGGGTCGGACATTCAGTACTTC.

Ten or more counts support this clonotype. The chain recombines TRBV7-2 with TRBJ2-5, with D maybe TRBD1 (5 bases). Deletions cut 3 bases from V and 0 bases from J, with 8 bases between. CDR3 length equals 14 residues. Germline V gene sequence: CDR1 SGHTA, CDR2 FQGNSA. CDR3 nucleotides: TGTGCCAGCAGCTTTCAGGGTAACCAAGAGACCCAGTACTTC. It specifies CASSFQGNQETQYF.

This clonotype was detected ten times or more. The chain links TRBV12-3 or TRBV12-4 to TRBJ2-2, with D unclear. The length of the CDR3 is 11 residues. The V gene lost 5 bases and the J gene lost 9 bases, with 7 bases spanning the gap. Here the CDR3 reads CASSNRRELFF. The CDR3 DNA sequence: TGTGCCAGCAGTAACCGGCGGGAGCTGTTTTTT.

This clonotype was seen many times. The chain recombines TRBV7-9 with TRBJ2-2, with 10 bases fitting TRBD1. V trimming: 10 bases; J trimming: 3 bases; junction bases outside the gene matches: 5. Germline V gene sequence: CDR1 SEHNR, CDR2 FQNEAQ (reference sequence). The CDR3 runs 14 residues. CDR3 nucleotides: TGTGCCAACAGAGGACAGGGGGACACCGGGGAGCTGTTTTTT. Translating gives CANRGQGDTGELFF. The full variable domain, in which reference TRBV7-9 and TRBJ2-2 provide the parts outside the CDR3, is DTGVSQNPRHKITKRGQNVTFRCDPISEHNRLYWYRQTLGQGPEFLTYFQNEAQLEKSRLLSDRFSAERPKGSFSTLEIQRTEQGDSAMYLCANRGQGDTGELFFGEGSRLTVL.

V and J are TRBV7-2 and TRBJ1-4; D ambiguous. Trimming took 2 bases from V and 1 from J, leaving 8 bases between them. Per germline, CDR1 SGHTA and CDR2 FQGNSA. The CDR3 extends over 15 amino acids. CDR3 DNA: TGTGCCAGCAGCTTATATAGAGGAACTAATGAAAAACTGTTTTTT. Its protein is CASSLYRGTNEKLFF.

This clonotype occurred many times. The CDR3 bases are TGTGCCAGCTCACGAAGGACTAGCGGGGGGGCTGATGAGCAGTTCTTC. Translated: CASSRRTSGGADEQFF. This chain connects TRBV18 to TRBJ2-1; TRBD2 matches 15 bases. Trimming cost V 4 bases and J 8 bases; bases outside gene matches: 6. The CDR3 covers 16 residues. CDR1 and CDR2 from the germline V gene are KGHSH and LQKENI. The entire variable domain, with the rest obtained from reference TRBV18 and TRBJ2-1, is as follows: NAGVMQNPRHLVRRRGQEARLRCSPMKGHSHVYWYRQLPEEGLKFMVYLQKENIIDESGMPKERFSAEFPKEGPSILRIQQVVRGDSAAYFCASSRRTSGGADEQFFGPGTRLTVL.

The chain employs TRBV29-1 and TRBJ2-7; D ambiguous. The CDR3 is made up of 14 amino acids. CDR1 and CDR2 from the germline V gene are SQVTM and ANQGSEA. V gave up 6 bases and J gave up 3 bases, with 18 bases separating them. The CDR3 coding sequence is TGCAGCGTCCAGTTCCCGACGGCCGGCTACGAGCAGTACTTC. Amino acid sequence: CSVQFPTAGYEQYF.

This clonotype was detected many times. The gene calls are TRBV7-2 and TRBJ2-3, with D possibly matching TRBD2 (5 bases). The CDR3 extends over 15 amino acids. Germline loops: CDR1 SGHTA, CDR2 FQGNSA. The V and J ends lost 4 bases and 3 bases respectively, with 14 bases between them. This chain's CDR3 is CASSSLGPGTDTQYF. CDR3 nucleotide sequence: TGTGCCAGCAGCTCCCTGGGCCCGGGAACAGATACGCAGTATTTT.